The T cell receptor beta chain under discussion was sequenced for a study of blood T cell repertoires in COVID-19. Looking at the study overall: Acute and convalescent COVID-19 specimens originated in the United States, Italy and Spain. The analysed material was cDNA or gDNA that came from T cells, B-cell-depleted T cells, or PBMCs.

Per the authors' pipeline: Amplification from reference gene primers served as the basis for estimated nucleated cell counts. Assay: immunoSEQ multiplex PCR; the TCRdb copy retains only in-frame clones and omits some. V and J calls and clone size are as listed in that table; D and trimming were resolved from the DNA. The sample has some 700,000 clones, over 80% seen once; the top ten hold approximately 0.25%. Germline V gene data show CDR1 as MNHEY and CDR2 as SVGEGT. J gave up 7 bases and V 2 bases, and 11 bases lay outside the gene matches. The CDR3 contains 16 residues. This clone was counted a single time.

This sequence originates from a woman aged 18-29 years with acute or convalescent COVID-19. The sequencing sample was made of peripheral blood. The V and J genes are TRBV6-2 or TRBV6-3 and TRBJ1-1; 9 positions agree with TRBD1. For the CDR3, the DNA is TGTGCCAGCAGTTACCTACGCGCACAGGGGGCAGGTGAAGCTTTCTTT. Protein sequence: CASSYLRAQGAGEAFF.